This T cell receptor beta chain was documented in a study of T cell repertoires in cytomegalovirus infection. At the level of the study: Indications of both CMV infection and matching HLA type were provided by public TCR beta signatures.

There are 19 residues in the CDR3. Germline CDR1 SGHTA, CDR2 FQGNSA. V was clipped by 0 bases and J by 3 bases; unmatched bases: 6. This clonotype has a count of ten or more. Antigen: not known. TCRdb recomputed calls from the reads with MiXCR, one row per CDR3 protein. The sample records about 460,000 distinct CDR3 sequences, 11% being singletons. General observations from the study: The study found HLA-C-restricted CMV-specific TCR beta clonotypes dominating the ex vivo response.

This receptor was taken from a human donor in good health (CMV status not recorded). Some clones in this sample may be carry-over from other donors' samples. The sample was PBMCs. The rearrangement joins TRBV7-2 to TRBJ2-2; 14 bases agree with TRBD2. CDR3 protein: CASSLALTSGGADTGELFF. CDR3 DNA sequence: TGTGCCAGCAGCTTAGCTTTGACTAGCGGGGGGGCGGACACCGGGGAGCTGTTTTTT.